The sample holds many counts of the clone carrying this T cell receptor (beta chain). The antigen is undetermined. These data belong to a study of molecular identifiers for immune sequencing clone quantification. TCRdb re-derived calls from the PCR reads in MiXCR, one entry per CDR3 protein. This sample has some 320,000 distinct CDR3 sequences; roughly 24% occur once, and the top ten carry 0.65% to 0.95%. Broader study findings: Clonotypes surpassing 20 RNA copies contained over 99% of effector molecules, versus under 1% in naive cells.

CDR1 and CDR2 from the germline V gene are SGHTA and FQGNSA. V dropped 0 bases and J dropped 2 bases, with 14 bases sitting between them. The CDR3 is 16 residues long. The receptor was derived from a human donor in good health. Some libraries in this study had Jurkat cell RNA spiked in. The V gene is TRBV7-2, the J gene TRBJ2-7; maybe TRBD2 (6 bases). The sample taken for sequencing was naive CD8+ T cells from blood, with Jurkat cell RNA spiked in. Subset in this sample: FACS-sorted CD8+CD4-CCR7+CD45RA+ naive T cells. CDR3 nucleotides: TGTGCCAGCAGCTTAGCGCGCGGGGAAATGCCCTACGAGCAGTACTTC. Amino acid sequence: CASSLARGEMPYEQYF. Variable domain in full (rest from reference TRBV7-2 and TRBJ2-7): GAGVSQSPSNKVTEKGKDVELRCDPISGHTALYWYRQSLGQGLEFLIYFQGNSAPDKSGLPSDRFSAERTGGSVSTLTIQRTQQEDSAVYLCASSLARGEMPYEQYFGPGTRLTVT.